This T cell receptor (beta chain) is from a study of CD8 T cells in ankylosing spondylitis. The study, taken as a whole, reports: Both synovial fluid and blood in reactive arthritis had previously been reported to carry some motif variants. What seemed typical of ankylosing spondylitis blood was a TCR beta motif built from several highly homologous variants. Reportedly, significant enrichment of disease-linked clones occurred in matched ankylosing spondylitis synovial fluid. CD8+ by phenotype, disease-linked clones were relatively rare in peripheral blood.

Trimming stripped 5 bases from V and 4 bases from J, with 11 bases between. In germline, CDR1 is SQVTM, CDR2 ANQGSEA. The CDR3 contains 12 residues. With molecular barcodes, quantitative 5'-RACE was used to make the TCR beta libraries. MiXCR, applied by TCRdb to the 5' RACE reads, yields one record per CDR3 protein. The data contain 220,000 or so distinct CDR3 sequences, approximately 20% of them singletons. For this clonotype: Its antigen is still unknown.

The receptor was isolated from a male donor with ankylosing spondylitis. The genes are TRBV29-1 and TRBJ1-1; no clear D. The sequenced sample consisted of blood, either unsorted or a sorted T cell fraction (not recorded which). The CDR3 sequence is CSVFLAPTEAFF. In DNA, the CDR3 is TGCAGCGTTTTCCTCGCGCCCACTGAAGCTTTCTTT.